This TCR beta chain derives from a study of shared clonotypes between healthy human individuals. Whole-study results and caveats: Larger estimated richness was generally seen in naive subsets than in memory subsets. Only blood samples were collected, and tissue repertoires likely differ.

Among the donors, all were Caucasian adults who lived in Nashville, Tennessee. Subsets obtained from CD4+ cells comprised CD45RA+ naive and CD45RA-negative memory cells. Some clones are missing from TCRdb's copy, which holds only in-frame ones; the method was immunoSEQ multiplex PCR. Here the sample spans 2,500,000 or so clones, more than 90% being singletons. Of note for this clone: Its antigen is not identified.

Germline V gene lookup returns CDR1 SGDLS and CDR2 YYNGEE. The CDR3 covers 15 residues. V shed 3 bases and J shed 8 bases, with 20 bases lying between them. This clonotype originated in a man between 18 and 35 years old in good health. V is TRBV9 and J is TRBJ1-2; D may be TRBD1 (6 bases). Sequencing input: naive CD4+ T cells sorted from blood. As for subset: CD45RA+ positively selected. CDR3 DNA sequence: TGTGCCAGCAGCGCGATAGGGGGACTTCGAGAGGGCTACACCTTC. Protein: CASSAIGGLREGYTF.